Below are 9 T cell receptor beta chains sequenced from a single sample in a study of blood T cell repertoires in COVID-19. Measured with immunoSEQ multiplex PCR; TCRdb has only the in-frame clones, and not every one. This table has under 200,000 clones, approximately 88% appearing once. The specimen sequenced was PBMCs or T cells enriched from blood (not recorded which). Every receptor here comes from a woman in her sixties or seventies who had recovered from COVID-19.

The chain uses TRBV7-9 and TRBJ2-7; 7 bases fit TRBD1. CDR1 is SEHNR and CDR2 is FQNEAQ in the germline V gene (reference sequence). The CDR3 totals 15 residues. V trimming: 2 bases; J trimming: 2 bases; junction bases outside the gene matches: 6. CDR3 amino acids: CASSLTGDLTYEQYF. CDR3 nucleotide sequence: TGTGCCAGCAGCTTAACAGGGGATCTAACCTACGAGCAGTACTTC.

CDR3: CASSPRDSSYNEQFF. The CDR3 DNA reads TGCGCCAGCAGCCCCCGGGACAGCTCCTACAATGAGCAGTTCTTC. The chain recombines TRBV4-1 with TRBJ2-1; 7 bases are shared with TRBD1. This CDR3 has 15 amino acids. Germline CDR1 and CDR2: MGHRA and YSYEKL. With 4 bases clipped from V and 0 bases from J, the junction kept 3 bases outside the gene matches.

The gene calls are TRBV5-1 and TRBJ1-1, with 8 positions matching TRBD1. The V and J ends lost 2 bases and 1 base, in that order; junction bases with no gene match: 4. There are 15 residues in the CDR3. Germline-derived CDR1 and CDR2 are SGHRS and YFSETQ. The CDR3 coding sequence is TGCGCCAGCAGCTTCACAGGGGGAACGAACACTGAAGCTTTCTTT. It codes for CASSFTGGTNTEAFF.

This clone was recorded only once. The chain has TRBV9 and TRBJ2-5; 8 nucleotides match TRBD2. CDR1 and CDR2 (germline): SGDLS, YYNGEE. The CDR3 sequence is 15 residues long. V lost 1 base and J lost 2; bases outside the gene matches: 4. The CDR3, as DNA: TGTGCCAGCAGCGTAATAGCGGGAATTCAAGAGACCCAGTACTTC. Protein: CASSVIAGIQETQYF. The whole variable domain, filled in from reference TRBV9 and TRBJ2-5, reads DSGVTQTPKHLITATGQRVTLRCSPRSGDLSVYWYQQSLDQGLQFLIQYYNGEERAKGNILERFSAQQFPDLHSELNLSSLELGDSALYFCASSVIAGIQETQYFGPGTRLLVL.

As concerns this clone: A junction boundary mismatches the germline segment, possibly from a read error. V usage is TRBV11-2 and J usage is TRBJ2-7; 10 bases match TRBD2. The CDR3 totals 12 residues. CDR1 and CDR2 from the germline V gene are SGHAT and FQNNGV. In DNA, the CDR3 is TGTGCCAGCAGCTCAATCGGACTAGCGGAGATGTTC. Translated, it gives CASSSIGLAEMF. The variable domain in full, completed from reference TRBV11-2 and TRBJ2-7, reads EAGVAQSPRYKIIEKRQSVAFWCNPISGHATLYWYQQILGQGPKLLIQFQNNGVVDDSQLPKDRFSAERLKGVDSTLKIQPAKLEDSAVYLCASSSIGLAEMFGPGTRLTVT.

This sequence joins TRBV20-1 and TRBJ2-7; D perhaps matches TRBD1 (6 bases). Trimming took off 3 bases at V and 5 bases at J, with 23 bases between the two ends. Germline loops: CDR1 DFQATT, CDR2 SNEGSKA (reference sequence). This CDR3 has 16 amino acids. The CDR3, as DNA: TGCAGTGCTAGTCCGATGTCTGGGGGCGGAGGTGACGAGCAGTACTTC. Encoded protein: CSASPMSGGGGDEQYF.

CDR3 region: CASSSSLTSRPTDTQYF. CDR3 DNA sequence: TGTGCCAGCAGCTCCTCATTAACTAGCAGACCCACAGATACGCAGTATTTT. The chain links TRBV5-4 to TRBJ2-3, with TRBD2 as a possible D gene (6 bases). V lost 3 bases to trimming and J lost 2 bases, with 19 bases between them. Per the germline V gene, CDR1 is SGHNT and CDR2 is YYREEE (reference sequence). The CDR3 length is 17 residues.

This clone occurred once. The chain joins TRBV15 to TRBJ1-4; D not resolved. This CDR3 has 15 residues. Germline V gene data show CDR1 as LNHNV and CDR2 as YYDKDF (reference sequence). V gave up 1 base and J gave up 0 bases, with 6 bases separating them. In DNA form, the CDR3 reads TGTGCCACCAGCAGAGGTTCCTCAACTAATGAAAAACTGTTTTTT. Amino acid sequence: CATSRGSSTNEKLFF.

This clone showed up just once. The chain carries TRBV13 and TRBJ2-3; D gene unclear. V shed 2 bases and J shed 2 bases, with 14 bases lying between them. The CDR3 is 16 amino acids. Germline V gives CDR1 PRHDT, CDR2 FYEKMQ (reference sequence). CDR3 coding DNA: TGTGCCAGCAGCTTAAAACTATCCGTTGCCACAGATACGCAGTATTTT. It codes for CASSLKLSVATDTQYF.